This record concerns one T cell receptor (beta chain) sequence. Its antigen is currently unknown. Germline trimming cut 4 bases from V and 8 bases from J; bases unmatched to any gene: 7. The CDR3 loop spans 16 amino acids. Per the germline V gene, CDR1 is SGHTA and CDR2 is FQGTGA. TCRdb re-analysed the reads in MiXCR, keeping a single row per CDR3 protein. The table has more than 400,000 distinct CDR3 sequences, approximately 26% seen once. The source of the sample is a study of T cell repertoires in cytomegalovirus infection. Across the study: Carrying CMV and the relevant HLA type showed in public TCR beta signatures.

Overall study results and limits: Individuals carrying CMV plus the relevant HLA were identified by cumulative frequency of public TCR beta families.

J is TRBJ2-1 and V is TRBV7-3; the match to TRBD2 covers 14 bases. Sequences were obtained from PBMCs. The origin of this receptor is a human donor in good health (CMV status not recorded). Some clones in this sample may be carry-over from other donors' samples. The CDR3 reads CASSSGTSGSRYEQFF. The DNA for the CDR3 is TGTGCCAGCAGCTCCGGGACTAGCGGGAGTCGGTATGAGCAGTTCTTC.